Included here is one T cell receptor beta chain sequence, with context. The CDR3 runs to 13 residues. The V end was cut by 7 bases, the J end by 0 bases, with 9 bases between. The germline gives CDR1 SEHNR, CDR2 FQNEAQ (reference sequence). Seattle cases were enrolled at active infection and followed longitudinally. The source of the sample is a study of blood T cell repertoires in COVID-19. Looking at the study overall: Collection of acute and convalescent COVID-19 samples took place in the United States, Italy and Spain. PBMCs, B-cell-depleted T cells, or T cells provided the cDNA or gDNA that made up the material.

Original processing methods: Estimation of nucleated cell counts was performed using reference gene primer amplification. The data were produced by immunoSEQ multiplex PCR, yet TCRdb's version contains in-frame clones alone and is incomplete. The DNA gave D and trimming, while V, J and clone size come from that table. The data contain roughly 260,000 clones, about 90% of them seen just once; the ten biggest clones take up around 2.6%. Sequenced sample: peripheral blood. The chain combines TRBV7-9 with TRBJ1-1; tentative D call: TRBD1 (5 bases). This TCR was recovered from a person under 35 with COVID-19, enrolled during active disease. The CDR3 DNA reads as TGTGCCAGCATAGGGGAAATGAACACTGAAGCTTTCTTT. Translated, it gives CASIGEMNTEAFF.